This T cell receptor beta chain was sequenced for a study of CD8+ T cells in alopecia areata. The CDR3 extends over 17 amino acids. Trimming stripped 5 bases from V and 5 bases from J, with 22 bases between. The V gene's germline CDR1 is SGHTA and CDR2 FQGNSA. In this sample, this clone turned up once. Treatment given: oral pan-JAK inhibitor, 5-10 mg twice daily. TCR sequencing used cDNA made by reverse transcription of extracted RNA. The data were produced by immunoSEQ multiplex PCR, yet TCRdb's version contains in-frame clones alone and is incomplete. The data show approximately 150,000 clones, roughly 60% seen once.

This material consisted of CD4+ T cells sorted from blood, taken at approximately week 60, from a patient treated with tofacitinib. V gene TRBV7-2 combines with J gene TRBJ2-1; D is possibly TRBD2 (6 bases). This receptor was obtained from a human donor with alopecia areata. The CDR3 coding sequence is TGTGCCAGCAGCACTTATTGGGTGGCGGGGTCACACAATGAGCAGTTCTTC. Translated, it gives CASSTYWVAGSHNEQFF.